This section outlines one TCR beta chain sequence together with its context. The target antigen is unknown. Germline V gene sequence: CDR1 MGHRA, CDR2 YSYEKL. V was clipped by 0 bases and J by 7 bases, with 6 bases between them. The CDR3 is 12 amino acids. Random hexamers were used to reverse transcribe an amount of roughly 0.45 to 1 ug RNA. TCRdb analysed the immunoSEQ multiplex PCR reads with MiXCR anew, one entry per CDR3 protein. Of more than 65,000 distinct CDR3 sequences in the sample, approximately 95% were seen once. These data come from a study of CD8 T cells in Susac syndrome. Study observations and caveats: The study admitted that it had a relatively small number of individuals in its TCR sequencing and HLA analysis.

From blood CD8+ and CD4+ T cells, TCR beta sequences were generated. TEMRA cells were enriched by FACS, while CD8+ and CD4+ T cells were obtained through a negative isolation that was performed magnetically. V gene TRBV4-1 combines with J gene TRBJ1-1; D gene unclear. The sequenced sample consisted of CD8+ T cells from PBMCs. The receptor comes from a human donor in good health. CDR3 sequence: CASSQDELEAFF. The CDR3 bases are TGCGCCAGCAGCCAAGATGAGCTTGAAGCTTTCTTT.